This T cell receptor (beta chain) was documented in a study of blood T cell repertoires in COVID-19. Study-wide context: Sources were T cells, B-cell-depleted T cells, or PBMCs; the material itself was cDNA or gDNA.

Per the study methods: Amplification of reference gene primers was used by the study to estimate nucleated cell counts. Method: immunoSEQ multiplex PCR; TCRdb's copy keeps in-frame clones and lacks some. For V, J and clone size, that table is used; D and trimming come from the DNA. The data show tens of thousands of clones, around 81% seen once. The V gene's germline CDR1 is MGHRA and CDR2 YSYEKL. V gave up 1 base and J gave up 3 bases, with 10 bases separating them. CDR3 length: 15 residues. The V and J genes are TRBV4-1 and TRBJ1-5; maybe TRBD1 (5 bases). The TCR sequence derives from a woman aged 70-85 years with acute or convalescent COVID-19. Sequenced input: peripheral blood. The CDR3 loop is CASSQVRDFNQPQHF. The DNA of the CDR3 is TGCGCCAGCAGCCAAGTTAGGGACTTCAATCAGCCCCAGCATTTT.